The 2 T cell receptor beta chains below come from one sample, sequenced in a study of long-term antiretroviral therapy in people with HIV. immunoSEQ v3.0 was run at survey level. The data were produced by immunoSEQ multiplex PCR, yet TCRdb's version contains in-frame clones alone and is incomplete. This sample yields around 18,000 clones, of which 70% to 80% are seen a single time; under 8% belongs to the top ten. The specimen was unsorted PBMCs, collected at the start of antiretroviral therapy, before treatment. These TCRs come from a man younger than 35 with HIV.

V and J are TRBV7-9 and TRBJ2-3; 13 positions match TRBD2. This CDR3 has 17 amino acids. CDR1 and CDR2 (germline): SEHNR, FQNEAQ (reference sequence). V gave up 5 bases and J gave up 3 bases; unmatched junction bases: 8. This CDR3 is CASSQPPGLAGTDTQYF. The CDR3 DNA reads TGTGCCAGCAGCCAACCGCCGGGACTAGCGGGGACAGATACGCAGTATTTT. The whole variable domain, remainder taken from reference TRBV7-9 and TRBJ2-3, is DTGVSQNPRHKITKRGQNVTFRCDPISEHNRLYWYRQTLGQGPEFLTYFQNEAQLEKSRLLSDRFSAERPKGSFSTLEIQRTEQGDSAMYLCASSQPPGLAGTDTQYFGPGTRLTVL.

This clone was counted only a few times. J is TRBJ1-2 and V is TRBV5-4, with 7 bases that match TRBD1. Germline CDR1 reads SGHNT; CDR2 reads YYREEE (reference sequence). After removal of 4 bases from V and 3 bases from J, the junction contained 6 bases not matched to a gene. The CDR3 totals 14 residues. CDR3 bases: TGTGCCAGCAGCGGGACTACAGGGGACTATGGCTACACCTTC. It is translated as CASSGTTGDYGYTF.